This entry lists 26 T cell receptor beta chains sequenced from one sample in a study of beta chain features in type 1 diabetes. Every bit of the isolated RNA underwent reverse transcription, so sequencing read expressed TCRB transcripts. Only in-frame clones appear in the TCRdb table, and some are missing; sequencing was by immunoSEQ multiplex PCR. The sample has 250,000 to 400,000 clones; roughly 15% are singletons. The sequenced sample consisted of central memory CD4+ T cells from blood. All receptors derive from a man aged 25 to 40 in good health.

This clone was found a few times. V is TRBV29-1 and J is TRBJ1-1; D gene ambiguous. This CDR3 is 11 amino acids long. V lost 2 bases and J 8 bases, leaving 9 bases between the germline ends. The germline V gene has CDR1 SQVTM and CDR2 ANQGSEA. CDR3 coding DNA: TGCAGCGTTGAACCCCTATCCGAAGCTTTCTTT. This translates into CSVEPLSEAFF. The full variable domain, with the rest looked up from reference TRBV29-1 and TRBJ1-1, is SAVISQKPSRDICQRGTSLTIQCQVDSQVTMMFWYRQQPGQSLTLIATANQGSEATYESGFVIDKFPISRPNLTFSTLTVSNMSPEDSSIYLCSVEPLSEAFFGQGTRLTVV.

The chain couples TRBV2 to TRBJ2-1; possibly TRBD1 for D (5 bases). V lost 6 bases, J lost 6 bases, and 18 bases lay in between. This CDR3 is built from 15 residues. Germline lookup yields CDR1 SNHLY and CDR2 FYNNEI. The CDR3, as DNA: TGTGCCAGCAGCCAGTTAGGGGCTAGGGGCAATGAGCAGTTCTTC. Translated: CASSQLGARGNEQFF.

This clone turned up a few times. V is TRBV7-9 and J is TRBJ2-7; 8 bases fit TRBD2. The CDR3 spans 17 residues. J lost 3 bases, V lost 5 bases, and 15 bases had no gene match. The germline gives CDR1 SEHNR, CDR2 FQNEAQ (reference sequence). CDR3 nucleotides: TGTGCCAGCAGCCTGGACACGGGACTAGGGGTAGTCTACGAGCAGTACGTC. It codes for CASSLDTGLGVVYEQYV.

This clone was picked up a small number of times. This chain connects TRBV25-1 to TRBJ2-4; D gene unclear. The CDR3 extends over 13 amino acids. V lost 5 bases to trimming and J lost 8 bases, with 13 bases between them. The V gene's germline CDR1 is MGHDK and CDR2 SYGVNS. The CDR3 spells CASSHPSIDIQYF. The CDR3 region has the DNA TGTGCCAGCAGTCACCCCTCAATTGACATTCAGTACTTC.

The chain has TRBV9 and TRBJ1-2, with D possibly matching TRBD1 (5 bases). Germline V CDR1 and CDR2: SGDLS, YYNGEE. V dropped 3 bases and J dropped 5 bases, with 14 bases sitting between them. The CDR3 runs 14 residues. The DNA of the CDR3 is TGTGCCAGCAGCGCCAGTGTGGGGGAATATGGCTACACCTTC. It is translated as CASSASVGEYGYTF.

The chain is built from TRBV7-2 and TRBJ2-2; 9 bases are a match to TRBD1. This CDR3 is built from 14 residues. Per the germline V gene, CDR1 is SGHTA and CDR2 is FQGNSA. With 6 bases clipped from V and 4 bases from J, the junction kept 3 bases outside the gene matches. This CDR3 reads CASRTGGSTGELFF. CDR3 DNA: TGTGCCAGCAGAACAGGGGGCAGCACCGGGGAGCTGTTTTTT.

This clone was seen just once. The chain is built from TRBV18 and TRBJ1-1; D may be TRBD1 (5 bases). The V end was cut by 2 bases, the J end by 5 bases, with 9 bases between. The CDR3 sequence is 13 residues long. CDR1 KGHSH and CDR2 LQKENI come from the germline V gene. CDR3 bases: TGTGCCAGCTCACCAGCGGGGGGGACTGAAGCTTTCTTT. Translated, it gives CASSPAGGTEAFF.

V is TRBV9 and J is TRBJ1-6; TRBD1 matches 7 bases. The CDR3 loop spans 15 amino acids. J gave up 7 bases and V 0 bases, and 4 bases lay outside the gene matches. Germline lookup yields CDR1 SGDLS and CDR2 YYNGEE. DNA of the CDR3: TGTGCCAGCAGCGTAGCATCACAGGGGAATTCACCCCTCCACTTT. Protein product: CASSVASQGNSPLHF.

This clone was detected a few times. The V gene is TRBV30, the J gene TRBJ1-3; no firm D call. V was pared by 2 bases and J by 7 bases, with 6 bases between. Per the germline V gene, CDR1 is GTSNPN and CDR2 is SVGIG (reference sequence). The CDR3 runs 11 residues. CDR3 sequence reads: CAWSFGNTIYF. For the CDR3, the DNA is TGTGCCTGGAGTTTCGGGAACACCATATATTTT.

This clone was seen a few times. This rearrangement joins TRBV4-1 to TRBJ2-7; 11 bases are shared with TRBD2. The trim removed 1 base at V and 7 bases at J, leaving 9 bases unmatched. This CDR3 has 16 amino acids. Germline lookup yields CDR1 MGHRA and CDR2 YSYEKL. CDR3 nucleotides: TGCGCCAGCAGCCAAGCCAAACTAGCGGGGGTCCGGGAGCAGTACTTC. Its translation: CASSQAKLAGVREQYF.

This clone was found many times. The J gene is TRBJ1-3, the V gene TRBV7-9; D possibly corresponds to TRBD1 (5 bases). CDR1 and CDR2 from the germline V gene are SEHNR and FQNEAQ (reference sequence). CDR3 size: 18 residues. Trimming cost V 5 bases and J 0 bases, with 20 bases left between them. In nucleotides, the CDR3 is TGTGCCAGCAGCCCCCCCTGGACACCTTACCGCTCTGGAAACACCATATATTTT. Its protein is CASSPPWTPYRSGNTIYF.

This clone has only a few counts. The chain couples TRBV27 to TRBJ1-2; possibly TRBD1 for D (5 bases). Germline CDR1 MNHEY, CDR2 SMNVEV (reference sequence). The CDR3 consists of 14 residues. V lost 8 bases, J lost 3 bases, and 16 bases lay in between. The CDR3 region has the DNA TGTGCCAGCCAAGAGGCAGGGAAGGACTATGGCTACACCTTC. This sequence encodes CASQEAGKDYGYTF.

The chain links TRBV11-2 to TRBJ2-7; D gene uncertain. Germline V gives CDR1 SGHAT, CDR2 FQNNGV. The CDR3 loop spans 13 amino acids. V shed 6 bases and J shed 3 bases, with 12 bases lying between them. The CDR3 reads CASRSDRFYEQYF. The CDR3 region has the DNA TGTGCCAGCAGATCCGACCGCTTCTACGAGCAGTACTTC.

The chain is built from TRBV15 and TRBJ1-2; D is possibly TRBD1 (5 bases). The CDR3 has 14 residues. Germline loops: CDR1 LNHNV, CDR2 YYDKDF (reference sequence). Trimming took 3 bases from V and 4 from J, leaving 12 bases between them. The CDR3 spells CATSRGEGSYGYTF. In DNA form, the CDR3 reads TGTGCCACCAGCAGGGGAGAGGGGTCCTATGGCTACACCTTC. Supplemented by reference TRBV15 and TRBJ1-2, the full variable domain reads DAMVIQNPRYQVTQFGKPVTLSCSQTLNHNVMYWYQQKSSQAPKLLFHYYDKDFNNEADTPDNFQSRRPNTSFCFLDIRSPGLGDTAMYLCATSRGEGSYGYTFGSGTRLTVV.

This clone has only a few counts. This CDR3 is CASFPYSIGTPGANVLTF. DNA for the CDR3: TGTGCCAGCTTCCCCTACTCTATCGGGACTCCTGGGGCCAACGTCCTGACTTTC. The chain combines TRBV5-6 with TRBJ2-6, with D perhaps matching TRBD2 (6 bases). Trimming cost V 7 bases and J 2 bases, with 22 bases left between them. CDR1 and CDR2 (germline): SGHDT, YYEEEE. CDR3 length: 18 residues.

The chain employs TRBV10-3 and TRBJ2-7; no clear D gene. V gave up 11 bases and J gave up 7 bases, with 9 bases separating them. There are 9 residues in the CDR3. Germline CDR1 reads ENHRY; CDR2 reads SYGVKD. CDR3 DNA: TGTGCCCCCCCGGTTGAGCAGTACGTC. Translation gives CAPPVEQYV.

Only a few counts were recorded for this clone. The rearrangement links TRBV7-2 to TRBJ2-4, with D perhaps being TRBD1 or TRBD2 (5 bases each). The CDR3 runs to 13 residues. With 3 bases removed from V and 5 bases from J, the gap between germline ends came to 8 bases. Germline loops: CDR1 SGHTA, CDR2 FQGNSA. CDR3 nucleotide sequence: TGTGCCAGCAGCTTGGGGGTCCAAAACATTCAGTACTTC. Translated: CASSLGVQNIQYF.

The chain links TRBV9 to TRBJ2-5; 8 bases are a match to TRBD2. Germline V gene lookup returns CDR1 SGDLS and CDR2 YYNGEE. The V segment lost 4 bases and the J segment 5 bases; nucleotides outside the gene matches: 7. The CDR3 covers 14 residues. Here the CDR3 reads CASSSGGGVETQYF. DNA of the CDR3: TGTGCCAGCAGCTCCGGGGGGGGCGTGGAGACCCAGTACTTC.

This clone was seen more than once but under ten times. The chain links TRBV6-6 to TRBJ1-1, with 8 bases lining up with TRBD1. Looked up from germline, CDR1 is MNHNY and CDR2 is SVGAGI (reference sequence). The CDR3 length is 15 residues. V lost 5 bases to trimming and J lost 5 bases; unmatched junction nucleotides: 10. The CDR3: CASSQSPGQGTEAFF. CDR3 DNA: TGTGCCAGCAGTCAATCCCCCGGACAGGGAACTGAAGCTTTCTTT.

This clone was recorded a few times. The chain is built from TRBV6-1 and TRBJ2-1, with 8 positions matching TRBD1. Germline CDR1 is MNHNS and CDR2 is SASEGT. V lost 7 bases, J lost 13 bases, and 6 bases stayed unmatched. This CDR3 spans 11 amino acids. CDR3 region: CASTGGFLQFF. CDR3 in DNA: TGTGCCAGCACAGGGGGCTTCCTTCAGTTCTTC.

This clone was seen more than once but under ten times. The chain is built from TRBV18 and TRBJ2-7; 11 bases match TRBD2. The CDR3 is 14 amino acids. Trimming cost V 3 bases and J 6 bases; bases outside gene matches: 4. The germline V gene has CDR1 KGHSH and CDR2 LQKENI. CDR3 DNA: TGTGCCAGCTCACCTACTAGCGGGAGTAGCGAGCAGTACGTC. Protein sequence: CASSPTSGSSEQYV.

The V and J genes are TRBV5-6 and TRBJ1-2; D not resolved. The CDR3 contains 12 residues. Germline values: CDR1 SGHDT, CDR2 YYEEEE. The germline V and J ends were trimmed by 2 bases and 8 bases, with 10 bases remaining between them. The CDR3 DNA reads as TGTGCCAGCAGCTTCGGTCGCGACGGCTACACCTTC. Translated, it gives CASSFGRDGYTF.

The chain is built from TRBV11-2 and TRBJ1-4; 12 bases align to TRBD1. With V trimmed by 5 bases and J by 6 bases, 7 bases remained unmatched. There are 16 residues in the CDR3. Germline-derived CDR1 and CDR2 are SGHAT and FQNNGV. The CDR3 is CASSRPGQGADEKLFF. CDR3 nucleotide sequence: TGTGCCAGCAGCCGCCCGGGACAGGGGGCGGATGAAAAACTGTTTTTT.

This clone has a handful of counts. The DNA of the CDR3 is TGTGCCAGCAGCTTAGGCTACAGTACCCTCGCTGAAGCTTTCTTT. Its translation: CASSLGYSTLAEAFF. J is TRBJ1-1 and V is TRBV7-2; D is ambiguous. Germline loops: CDR1 SGHTA, CDR2 FQGNSA. The CDR3 extends over 15 amino acids. V was cut by 1 base and J by 6 bases, with 15 bases left in between.

This clone was counted many times. The V gene is TRBV28, the J gene TRBJ2-1, with 7 bases identical to TRBD2. V shed 5 bases, J shed 4 bases, and the junction held 8 bases outside the gene matches. Germline lookup yields CDR1 MDHEN and CDR2 SYDVKM. The CDR3 length is 15 residues. The CDR3 sequence is CASSLLSGPYNEQFF. CDR3 nucleotides: TGTGCCAGCAGTCTACTTAGCGGGCCTTACAATGAGCAGTTCTTC.

The sample holds a few counts of this clone. The chain couples TRBV2 to TRBJ1-6, with D maybe TRBD1 (5 bases). With 6 bases removed from V and 8 bases from J, the gap between germline ends came to 5 bases. CDR3 size: 11 residues. Germline V lookup: CDR1 SNHLY, CDR2 FYNNEI. CDR3 sequence: CASRGDSPLHF. The CDR3 DNA follows: TGTGCCAGCAGGGGGGATTCACCCCTCCACTTT.